This T cell receptor beta chain was obtained from a study of early stage breast cancer tumors listed by TCRdb under 2017. Regarding the research as a whole: Of the roughly 15 invasive breast tumors, more than 9 were found to be estrogen receptor-positive, progesterone receptor-positive and HER2-negative. About 70% of the 12 ER+/PR+/HER2- tumors were invasive ductal carcinomas, while the other four were invasive lobular carcinomas. On average, each sample got around 10-fold read coverage. A total of 2 million to 3 million templates, representing roughly 1,100,000 unique clonotypes, were detected across all samples. General study outcomes and caveats: Repertoires from blood resembled normal breast more closely than tumor, and using blood as a reference for each tissue separated tumor from normal in 14 of 16 patients. Sequencing bulk genomic DNA from unsorted cells could not capture chain pairing or functional markers like CD4, CD8 and FOXP3. Approximately 2.4-fold higher T cell density and higher clonality were observed in tumors than in adjacent normal breast tissue. Because the cohort was small, a breakdown by tumor subtype could not be done. Enriched TCRB sequences shared across patients were found to be mostly commonly generated sequences that were unlikely to play an important role in the tumor microenvironment.

Comment on this clone: Its antigen remains unidentified. Nothing much larger sits one base from this clone, and base qualities are not available.

Two independent genomic DNA replicates were amplified for each sample, with 0.5 ug used for blood and around 1.5 ug for tumor or normal breast. Following the manufacturer's instructions, the ImmunoSeq Intro kit was used to carry out TCRB sequencing on genomic DNA. Multiplex PCR was run for 25 to 35 cycles using proprietary primers and spike-in control sequences for absolute quantification. Single-end 150-bp reads were used to sequence an 87-bp fragment spanning the CDR3 plus the flanking V and J genes. Each lane of an Illumina MiSeq running version 3.0 chemistry carried seven multiplexed samples, with two replicates apiece. In the original analysis: The vendor's proprietary pipeline processed the raw data and merged both replicates into a single result for each sample. Productive rearrangements sharing the V-gene family, CDR3 amino acid sequence and J-gene segment were defined as clonotypes. To compute clonality, the normalized Shannon entropy (Pielou evenness) of TCRB abundances was subtracted from 1. To estimate T cell density, the total number of templates was divided by the input cell count, which was inferred from how much DNA went in. Recon was used with default parameters to estimate total repertoire diversity and clonality. A clonotype was considered tumor-enriched if its abundance in tumor exceeded 0.1% and was at least 32-fold higher than its abundance in normal breast. Here the immuneACCESS table is served through TCRdb, limited to in-frame sequences with V and J called. Missing clones are a known gap in these copies; in checked studies unresolved V genes cover under half, and the rest lacks a known reason. Clone size and the V and J calls come from that table; the DNA yielded D and trimming. The sample records around 51,000 clones, 78% of which are singletons. Of the sample, roughly 3% falls within the top ten clones.

The study profiled bulk TCR beta-chain repertoires in matched peripheral blood, tumor and adjacent normal breast tissue taken from fewer than 20 patients with early-stage breast cancer. Before surgery, whole blood (about 5-10 mL) was collected into EDTA tubes and processed within 2 hours. Peripheral blood mononuclear cells were isolated by Ficoll-Paque centrifugation in SepMate-50 tubes. For storage in liquid nitrogen, PBMCs were cryopreserved as aliquots of about 1.9 to 4.5 million cells in about 90% FBS with around 10% DMSO. The Qiagen AllPrep DNA/RNA Mini kit was used for genomic DNA extraction. The V end loses 2 bases and the J end loses 2 bases, and a stretch of 22 bases separates them. Taken from the germline V gene (reference sequence), the CDR1 and CDR2 loops are LNHDA and SQIVND. The CDR3 runs 19 amino acids, cysteine and phenylalanine included. The DNA shown is the 57-base CDR3, in frame from base 1.

The chain is made from TRBV19 and TRBJ1-5, and possibly TRBD1, on 5 matching bases. The sample was blood. The clonotype originates from a person between 35 and 49 years old with breast cancer. CDR3 reads: CASSITRGRDPGGNQPQHF. The nucleotide sequence is given as TGTGCCAGTAGTATAACCCGGGGACGGGACCCCGGGGGCAATCAGCCCCAGCATTTT.